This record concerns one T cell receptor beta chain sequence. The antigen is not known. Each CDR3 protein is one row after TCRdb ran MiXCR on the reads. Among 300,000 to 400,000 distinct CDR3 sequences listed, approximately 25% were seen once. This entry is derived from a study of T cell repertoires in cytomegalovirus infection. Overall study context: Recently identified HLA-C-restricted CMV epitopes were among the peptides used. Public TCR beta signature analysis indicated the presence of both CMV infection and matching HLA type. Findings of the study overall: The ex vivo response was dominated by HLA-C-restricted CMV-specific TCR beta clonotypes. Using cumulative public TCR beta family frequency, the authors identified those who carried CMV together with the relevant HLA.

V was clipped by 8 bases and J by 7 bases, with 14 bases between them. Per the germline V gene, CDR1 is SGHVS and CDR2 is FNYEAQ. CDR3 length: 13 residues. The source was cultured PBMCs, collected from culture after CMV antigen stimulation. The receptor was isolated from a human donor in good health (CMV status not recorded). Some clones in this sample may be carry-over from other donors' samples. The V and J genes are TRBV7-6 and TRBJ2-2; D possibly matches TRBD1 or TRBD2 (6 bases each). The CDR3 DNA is TGTGCCAGCCACCACGGAGGGGGCGGGGAGCTGTTTTTT. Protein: CASHHGGGGELFF.